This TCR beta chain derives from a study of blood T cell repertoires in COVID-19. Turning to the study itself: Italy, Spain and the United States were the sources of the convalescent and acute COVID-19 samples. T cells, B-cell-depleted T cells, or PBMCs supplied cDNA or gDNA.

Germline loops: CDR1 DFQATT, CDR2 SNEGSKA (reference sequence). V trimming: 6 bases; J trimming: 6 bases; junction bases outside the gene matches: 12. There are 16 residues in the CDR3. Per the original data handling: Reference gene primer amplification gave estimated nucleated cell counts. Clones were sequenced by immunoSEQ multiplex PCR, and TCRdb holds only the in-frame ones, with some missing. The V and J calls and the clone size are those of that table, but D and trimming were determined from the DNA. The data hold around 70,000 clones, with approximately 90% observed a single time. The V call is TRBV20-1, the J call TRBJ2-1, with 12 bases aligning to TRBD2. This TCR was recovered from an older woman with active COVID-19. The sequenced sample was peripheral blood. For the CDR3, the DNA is TGCAGTGCCAGTGGGCGAGGACTAGCGGGGCGCAATGAGCAGTTCTTC. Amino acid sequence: CSASGRGLAGRNEQFF.